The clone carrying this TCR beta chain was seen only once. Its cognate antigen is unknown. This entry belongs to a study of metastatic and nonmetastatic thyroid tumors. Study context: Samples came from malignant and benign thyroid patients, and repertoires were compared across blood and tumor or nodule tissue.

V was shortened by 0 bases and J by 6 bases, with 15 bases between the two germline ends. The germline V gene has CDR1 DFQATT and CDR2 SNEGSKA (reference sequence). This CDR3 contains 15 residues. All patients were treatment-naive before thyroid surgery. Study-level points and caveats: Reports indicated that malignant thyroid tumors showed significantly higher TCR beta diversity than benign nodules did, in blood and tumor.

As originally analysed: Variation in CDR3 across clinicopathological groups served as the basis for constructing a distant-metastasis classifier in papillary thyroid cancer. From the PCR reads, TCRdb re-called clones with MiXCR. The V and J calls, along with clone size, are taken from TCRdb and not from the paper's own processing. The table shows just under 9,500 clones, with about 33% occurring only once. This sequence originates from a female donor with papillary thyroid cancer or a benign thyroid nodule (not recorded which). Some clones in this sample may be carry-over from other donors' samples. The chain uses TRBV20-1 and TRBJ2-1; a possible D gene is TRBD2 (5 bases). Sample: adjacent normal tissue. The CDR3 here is CSARDGSVALNEQFF. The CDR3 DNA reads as TGCAGTGCTAGAGATGGGTCCGTAGCGCTCAATGAGCAGTTCTTC.